This TCR beta chain was retrieved from a study of blood T cell repertoires in COVID-19. CDR3 size: 13 residues. Germline V lookup: CDR1 SQVTM, CDR2 ANQGSEA. The V gene lost 2 bases and the J gene lost 5 bases, with 12 bases spanning the gap. Assay used: immunoSEQ multiplex PCR; TCRdb lists only in-frame clones, some missing. The table shows roughly 400,000 clones, with roughly 87% occurring only once. The gene calls are TRBV29-1 and TRBJ1-2, with unresolved D. The sample consisted of PBMCs or T cells enriched from blood (not recorded which). This receptor was taken from a woman aged 40 to 50 with acute COVID-19. CDR3 protein: CSVEKAQPYGYTF. The DNA for the CDR3 is TGCAGCGTTGAAAAGGCACAGCCTTATGGCTACACCTTC.